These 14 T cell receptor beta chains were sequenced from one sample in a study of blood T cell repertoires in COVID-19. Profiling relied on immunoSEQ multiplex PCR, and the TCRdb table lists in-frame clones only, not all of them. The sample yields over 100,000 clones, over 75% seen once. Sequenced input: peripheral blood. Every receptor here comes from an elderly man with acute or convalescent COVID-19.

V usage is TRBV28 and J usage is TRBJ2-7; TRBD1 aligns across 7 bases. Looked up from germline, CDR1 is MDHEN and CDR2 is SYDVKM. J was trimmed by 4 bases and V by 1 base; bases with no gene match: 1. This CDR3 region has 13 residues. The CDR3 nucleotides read TGTGCCAGCAGTTTATTGACAGGGTACGAGCAGTACTTC. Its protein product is CASSLLTGYEQYF. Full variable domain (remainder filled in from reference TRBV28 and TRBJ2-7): DVKVTQSSRYLVKRTGEKVFLECVQDMDHENMFWYRQDPGLGLRLIYFSYDVKMKEKGDIPEGYSVSREKKERFSLILESASTNQTSMYLCASSLLTGYEQYFGPGTRLTVT.

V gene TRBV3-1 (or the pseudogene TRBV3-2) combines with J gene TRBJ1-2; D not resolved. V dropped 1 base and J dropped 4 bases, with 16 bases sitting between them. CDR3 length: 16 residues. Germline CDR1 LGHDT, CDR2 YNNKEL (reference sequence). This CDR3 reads CASSQGPRGLGYGYTF. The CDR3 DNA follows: TGTGCCAGCAGCCAAGGACCCCGGGGATTGGGCTATGGCTACACCTTC.

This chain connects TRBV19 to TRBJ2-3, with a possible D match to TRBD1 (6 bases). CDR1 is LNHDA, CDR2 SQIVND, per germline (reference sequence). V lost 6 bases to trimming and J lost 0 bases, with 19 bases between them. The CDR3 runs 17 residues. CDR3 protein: CASRKGDESISTDTQYF. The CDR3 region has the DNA TGTGCCAGTAGAAAGGGGGACGAAAGCATTAGCACAGATACGCAGTATTTT.

CDR3 sequence: CASSPEGTYEQYF. CDR3 DNA sequence: TGTGCCAGTAGTCCGGAGGGAACCTACGAGCAGTACTTC. The rearrangement uses TRBV19 and TRBJ2-7, with TRBD2 as a possible D gene (6 bases). The V gene's germline CDR1 is LNHDA and CDR2 SQIVND (reference sequence). CDR3 length: 13 amino acids. Trimming stripped 5 bases from V and 2 bases from J, with 10 bases between.

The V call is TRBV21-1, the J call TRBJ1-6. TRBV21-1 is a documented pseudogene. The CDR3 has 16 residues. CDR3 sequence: CASSKGGAFYNSPLHF. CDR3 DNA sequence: TGTGCCAGCAGCAAAGGAGGCGCCTTCTATAATTCACCCCTCCACTTT.

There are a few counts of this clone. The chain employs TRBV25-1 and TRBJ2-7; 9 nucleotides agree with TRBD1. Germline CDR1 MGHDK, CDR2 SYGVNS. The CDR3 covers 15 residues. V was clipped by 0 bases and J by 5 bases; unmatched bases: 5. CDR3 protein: CASSEYRTGANEQYF. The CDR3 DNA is TGTGCCAGCAGTGAATACAGGACAGGGGCGAACGAGCAGTACTTC.

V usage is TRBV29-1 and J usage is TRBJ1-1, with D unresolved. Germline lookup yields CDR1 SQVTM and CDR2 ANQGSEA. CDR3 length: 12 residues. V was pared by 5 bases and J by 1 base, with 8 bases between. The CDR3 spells CSVYVKNTEAFF. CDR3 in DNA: TGCAGCGTTTATGTTAAGAACACTGAAGCTTTCTTT. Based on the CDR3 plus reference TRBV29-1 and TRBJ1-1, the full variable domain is SAVISQKPSRDICQRGTSLTIQCQVDSQVTMMFWYRQQPGQSLTLIATANQGSEATYESGFVIDKFPISRPNLTFSTLTVSNMSPEDSSIYLCSVYVKNTEAFFGQGTRLTVV.

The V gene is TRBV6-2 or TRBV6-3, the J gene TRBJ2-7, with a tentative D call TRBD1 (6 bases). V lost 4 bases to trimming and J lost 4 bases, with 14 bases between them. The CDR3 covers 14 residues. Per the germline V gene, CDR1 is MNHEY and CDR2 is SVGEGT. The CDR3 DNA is TGTGCCAGCAGTTCGACAGCCAGGGGATACGAGCAGTACTTC. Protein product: CASSSTARGYEQYF.

CDR3 residues: CAISGGQGGYGYTF. CDR3 DNA sequence: TGTGCCATCAGTGGAGGACAGGGGGGCTATGGCTACACCTTC. The genes are TRBV10-3 and TRBJ1-2; 10 bases line up with TRBD1. Germline V gene lookup returns CDR1 ENHRY and CDR2 SYGVKD. V lost 4 bases to trimming and J lost 4 bases; unmatched junction nucleotides: 3. The CDR3 loop spans 14 amino acids.

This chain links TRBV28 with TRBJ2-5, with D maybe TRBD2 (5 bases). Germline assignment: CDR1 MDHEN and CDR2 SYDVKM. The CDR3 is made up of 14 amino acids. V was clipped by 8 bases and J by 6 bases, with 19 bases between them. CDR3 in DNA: TGTGCCAGCCACCCGGGGAGTAGCACGAAGACCCAGTACTTC. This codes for CASHPGSSTKTQYF.

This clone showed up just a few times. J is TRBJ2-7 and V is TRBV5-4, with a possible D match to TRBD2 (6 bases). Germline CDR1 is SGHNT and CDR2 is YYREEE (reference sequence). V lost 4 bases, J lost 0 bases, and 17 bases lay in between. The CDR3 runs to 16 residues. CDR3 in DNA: TGTGCCAGCAGCATTGGAGGCGGGACCAGCTCCTACGAGCAGTACTTC. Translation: CASSIGGGTSSYEQYF.

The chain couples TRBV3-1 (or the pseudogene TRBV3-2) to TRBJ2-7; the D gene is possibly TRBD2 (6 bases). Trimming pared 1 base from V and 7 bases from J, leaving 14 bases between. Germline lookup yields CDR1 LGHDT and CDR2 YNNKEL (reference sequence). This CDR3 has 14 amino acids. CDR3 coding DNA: TGTGCCAGCAGCCAAGGTTGGAGGGGCGCAGAGCAGTACTTC. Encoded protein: CASSQGWRGAEQYF.

The CDR3: CASTSEVSYGYTF. CDR3 DNA sequence: TGTGCCAGCACCTCGGAGGTGTCCTATGGCTACACCTTC. This chain links TRBV28 with TRBJ1-2; D is undetermined. Looked up from germline, CDR1 is MDHEN and CDR2 is SYDVKM. The length of the CDR3 is 13 residues. V was cut by 7 bases and J by 4 bases, with 13 bases left in between.

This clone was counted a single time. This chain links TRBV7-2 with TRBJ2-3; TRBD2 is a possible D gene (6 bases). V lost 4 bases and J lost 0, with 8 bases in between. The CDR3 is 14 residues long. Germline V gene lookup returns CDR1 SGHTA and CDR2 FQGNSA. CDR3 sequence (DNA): TGTGCCAGCAGCTGGGACTTTAGCACAGATACGCAGTATTTT. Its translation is CASSWDFSTDTQYF.